This T cell receptor (beta chain) emerged from a study of cytomegalovirus exposure and HLA in healthy donors. Notes on the study in general: Researchers catalogued over 150 TCR beta chains as cytomegalovirus-associated. Serostatus for CMV was the only available immune exposure information. Productive status was seen about 87% or about 30% of the time for most TCR beta V segments in an earlier analysis.

This clone was seen more than once but under ten times. What it binds is not known. Trimming removed 1 base from V and 0 bases from J, with 10 bases in between. The CDR3 consists of 16 residues. Germline CDR1 reads SGHVS; CDR2 reads FQNEAQ. The PCR had 60 Vbeta and 13 Jbeta primers. Data came from immunoSEQ multiplex PCR; TCRdb stores just in-frame clones and leaves some out. The sample contains 100,000 to 150,000 clones, approximately 17% of which appear only once. The clonotype comes from a female donor in good health and CMV-seropositive. Sequenced material: PBMCs. The chain has TRBV7-8 and TRBJ1-5; tentatively, D is TRBD1 (5 bases). In DNA form, the CDR3 reads TGTGCCAGCAGCTTAGGGCTCCAGGGTAGCAATCAGCCCCAGCATTTT. Residues: CASSLGLQGSNQPQHF.